This T cell receptor beta chain was observed in a study of blood T cell repertoires in COVID-19. Study processing details: Estimation of nucleated cell counts relied on the amplification of reference gene primers. Using immunoSEQ multiplex PCR, the repertoire was profiled, and TCRdb retains in-frame clones only, with some absent. V, J and clone size are taken as reported in that table, and D and trimming were inferred from the DNA itself. The repertoire includes some 260,000 clones, 84% of them detected once, and roughly 4% sits in the top ten. Those enrolled, adults aged about 18 to 89 years, came from under 25 US areas. Cohorts were based on clinical histories the participants reported. Per the germline V gene, CDR1 is SGHRS and CDR2 is YFSETQ. V lost 1 base and J 4 bases, leaving 14 bases between the germline ends. The CDR3 runs 15 residues.

The V call is TRBV5-1, the J call TRBJ1-2, with D possibly being TRBD1 (5 bases). The source of this sequence is a man younger than 40 with acute COVID-19. Input material: PBMCs or T cells enriched from blood (not recorded which). The CDR3 region is CASSLFRESLYGYTF. CDR3 nucleotide sequence: TGCGCCAGCAGCTTGTTCAGGGAATCCCTCTATGGCTACACCTTC.